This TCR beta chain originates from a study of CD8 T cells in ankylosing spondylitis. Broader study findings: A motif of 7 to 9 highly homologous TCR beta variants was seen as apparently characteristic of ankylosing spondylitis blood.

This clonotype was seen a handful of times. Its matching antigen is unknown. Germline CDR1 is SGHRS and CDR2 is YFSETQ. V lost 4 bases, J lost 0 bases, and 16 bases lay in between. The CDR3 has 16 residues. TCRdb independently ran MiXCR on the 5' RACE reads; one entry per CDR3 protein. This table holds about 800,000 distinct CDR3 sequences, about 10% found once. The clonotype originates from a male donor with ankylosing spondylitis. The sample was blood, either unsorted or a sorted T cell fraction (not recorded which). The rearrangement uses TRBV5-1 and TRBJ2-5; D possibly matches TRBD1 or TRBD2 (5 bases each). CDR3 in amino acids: CASSADLGRYQETQYF. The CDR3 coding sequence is TGCGCCAGCAGCGCGGACTTGGGACGTTACCAAGAGACCCAGTACTTC.